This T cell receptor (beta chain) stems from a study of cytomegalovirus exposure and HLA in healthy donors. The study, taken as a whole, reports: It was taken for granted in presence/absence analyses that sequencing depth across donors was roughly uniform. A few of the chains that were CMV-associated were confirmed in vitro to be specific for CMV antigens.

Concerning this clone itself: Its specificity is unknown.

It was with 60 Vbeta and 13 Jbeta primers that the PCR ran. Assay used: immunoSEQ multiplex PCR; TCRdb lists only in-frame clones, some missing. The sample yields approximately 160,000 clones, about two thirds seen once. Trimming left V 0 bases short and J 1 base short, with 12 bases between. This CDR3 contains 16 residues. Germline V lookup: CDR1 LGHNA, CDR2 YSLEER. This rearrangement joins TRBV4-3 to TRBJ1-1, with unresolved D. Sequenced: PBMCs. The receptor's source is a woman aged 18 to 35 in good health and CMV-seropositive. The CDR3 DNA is TGCGCCAGCAGCCAAGATAGGAGGGCGAGGAACACTGAAGCTTTCTTT. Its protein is CASSQDRRARNTEAFF.